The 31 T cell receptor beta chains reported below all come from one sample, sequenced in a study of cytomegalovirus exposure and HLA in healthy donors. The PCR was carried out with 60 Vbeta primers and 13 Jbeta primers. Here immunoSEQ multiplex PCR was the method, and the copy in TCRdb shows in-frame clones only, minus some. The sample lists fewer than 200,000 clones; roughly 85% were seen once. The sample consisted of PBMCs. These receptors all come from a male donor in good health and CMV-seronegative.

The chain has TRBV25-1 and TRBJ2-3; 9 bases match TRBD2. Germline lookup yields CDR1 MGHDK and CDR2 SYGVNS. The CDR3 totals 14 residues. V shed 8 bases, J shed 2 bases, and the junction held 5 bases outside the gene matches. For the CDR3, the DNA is TGTGCCAGCCTCGGGACTAGCTACACAGATACGCAGTATTTT. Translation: CASLGTSYTDTQYF. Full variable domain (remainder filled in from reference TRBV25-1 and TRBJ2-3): EADIYQTPRYLVIGTGKKITLECSQTMGHDKMYWYQQDPGMELHLIHYSYGVNSTEKGDLSSESTVSRIRTEHFPLTLESARPSHTSQYLCASLGTSYTDTQYFGPGTRLTVL.

As DNA, the CDR3 is TGTGCCAGCAGTTTTGCGTGGACACCACGGTACGAGCAGTACTTC. Translation gives CASSFAWTPRYEQYF. The rearrangement links TRBV28 to TRBJ2-7; possibly TRBD1 for D (5 bases). This CDR3 has 15 amino acids. Germline-derived CDR1 and CDR2 are MDHEN and SYDVKM. The germline V and J ends were trimmed by 3 bases and 4 bases, with 16 bases remaining between them. The whole variable domain, remainder taken from reference TRBV28 and TRBJ2-7, is DVKVTQSSRYLVKRTGEKVFLECVQDMDHENMFWYRQDPGLGLRLIYFSYDVKMKEKGDIPEGYSVSREKKERFSLILESASTNQTSMYLCASSFAWTPRYEQYFGPGTRLTVT.

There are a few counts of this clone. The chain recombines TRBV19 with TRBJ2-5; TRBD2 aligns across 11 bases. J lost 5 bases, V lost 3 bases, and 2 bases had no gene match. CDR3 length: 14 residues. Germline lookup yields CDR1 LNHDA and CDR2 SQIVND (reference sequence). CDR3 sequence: CASSISSGRETQYF. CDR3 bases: TGTGCCAGTAGTATCTCTAGCGGGAGGGAGACCCAGTACTTC. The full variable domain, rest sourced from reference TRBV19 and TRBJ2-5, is DGGITQSPKYLFRKEGQNVTLSCEQNLNHDAMYWYRQDPGQGLRLIYYSQIVNDFQKGDIAEGYSVSREKKESFPLTVTSAQKNPTAFYLCASSISSGRETQYFGPGTRLLVL.

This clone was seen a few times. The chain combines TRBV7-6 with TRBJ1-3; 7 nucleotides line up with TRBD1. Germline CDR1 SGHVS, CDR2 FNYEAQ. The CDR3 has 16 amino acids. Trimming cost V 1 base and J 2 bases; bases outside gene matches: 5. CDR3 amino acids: CASSLERTGTGNTIYF. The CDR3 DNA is TGTGCCAGCAGCTTAGAACGGACAGGAACTGGAAACACCATATATTTT.

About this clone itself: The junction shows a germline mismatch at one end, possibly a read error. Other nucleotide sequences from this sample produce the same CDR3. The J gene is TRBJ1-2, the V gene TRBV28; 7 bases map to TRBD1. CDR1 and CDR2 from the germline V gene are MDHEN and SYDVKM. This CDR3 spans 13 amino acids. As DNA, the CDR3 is TGCGCCAGCCACATCCGACAGGGAGGAGGCTACACCTTC. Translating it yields CASHIRQGGGYTF.

The DNA of the CDR3 is TGTGCCAGCAGTGAGTACCGGGACAGCTACAATGAGCAGTTCTTC. Amino acids: CASSEYRDSYNEQFF. The chain couples TRBV27 to TRBJ2-1; 7 nucleotides line up with TRBD1. V lost 5 bases to trimming and J lost 3 bases; unmatched junction nucleotides: 7. CDR1 is MNHEY, CDR2 SMNVEV, per germline (reference sequence). This CDR3 region has 15 residues.

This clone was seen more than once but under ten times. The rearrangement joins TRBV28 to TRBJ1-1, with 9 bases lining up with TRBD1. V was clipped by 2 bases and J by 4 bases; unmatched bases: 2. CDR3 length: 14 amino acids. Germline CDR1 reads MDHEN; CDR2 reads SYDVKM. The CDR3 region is CASSLTGGVTEAFF. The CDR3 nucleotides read TGTGCCAGCAGTTTAACAGGGGGCGTCACTGAAGCTTTCTTT.

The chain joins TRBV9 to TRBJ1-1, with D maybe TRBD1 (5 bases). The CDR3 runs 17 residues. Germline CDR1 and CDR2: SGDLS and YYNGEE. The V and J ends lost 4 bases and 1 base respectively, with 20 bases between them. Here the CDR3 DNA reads TGTGCCAGCAGCCCCGGACACCTAAAAAGGAGGAACACTGAAGCTTTCTTT. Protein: CASSPGHLKRRNTEAFF.

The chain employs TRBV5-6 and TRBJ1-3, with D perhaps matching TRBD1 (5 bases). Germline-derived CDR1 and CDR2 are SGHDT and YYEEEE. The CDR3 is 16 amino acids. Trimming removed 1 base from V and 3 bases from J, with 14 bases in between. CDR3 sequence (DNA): TGTGCCAGCAGCTTGTTGCGCGGAGGGGTTGGAAACACCATATATTTT. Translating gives CASSLLRGGVGNTIYF.

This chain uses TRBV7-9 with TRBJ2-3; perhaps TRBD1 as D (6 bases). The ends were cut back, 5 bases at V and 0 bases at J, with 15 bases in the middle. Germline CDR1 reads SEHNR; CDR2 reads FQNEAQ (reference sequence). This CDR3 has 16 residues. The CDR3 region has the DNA TGTGCCAGCAGCCGAACCGGGACACTGAGCACAGATACGCAGTATTTT. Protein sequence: CASSRTGTLSTDTQYF.

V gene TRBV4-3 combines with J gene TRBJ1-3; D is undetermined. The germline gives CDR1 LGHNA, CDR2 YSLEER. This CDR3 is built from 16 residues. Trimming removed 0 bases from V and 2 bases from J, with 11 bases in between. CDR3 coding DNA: TGCGCCAGCAGCCAAGATCGAGCTGGGCCTGGAAACACCATATATTTT. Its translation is CASSQDRAGPGNTIYF.

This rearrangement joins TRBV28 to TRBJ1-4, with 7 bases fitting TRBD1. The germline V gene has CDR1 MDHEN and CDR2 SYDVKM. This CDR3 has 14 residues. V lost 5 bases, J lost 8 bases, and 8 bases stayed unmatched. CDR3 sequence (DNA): TGTGCCAGCAGTAAGACAGGGTCCCGGGAAAAACTGTTTTTT. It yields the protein CASSKTGSREKLFF.

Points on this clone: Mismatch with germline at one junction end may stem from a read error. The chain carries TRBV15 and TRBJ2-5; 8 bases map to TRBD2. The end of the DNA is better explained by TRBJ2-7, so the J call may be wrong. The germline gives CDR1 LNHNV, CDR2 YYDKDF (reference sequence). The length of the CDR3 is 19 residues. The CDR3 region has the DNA TGTACCACCAGCAGAGATAAGAGGTCCGGGACTAGTCCCACCGACGAGCAGTACTTC. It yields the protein CTTSRDKRSGTSPTDEQYF.

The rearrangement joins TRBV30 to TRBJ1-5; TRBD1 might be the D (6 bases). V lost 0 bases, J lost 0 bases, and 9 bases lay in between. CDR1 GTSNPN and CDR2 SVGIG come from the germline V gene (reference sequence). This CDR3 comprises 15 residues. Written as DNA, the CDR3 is TGTGCCTGGAGTGTAAGGGGGAATAGCAATCAGCCCCAGCATTTT. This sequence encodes CAWSVRGNSNQPQHF.

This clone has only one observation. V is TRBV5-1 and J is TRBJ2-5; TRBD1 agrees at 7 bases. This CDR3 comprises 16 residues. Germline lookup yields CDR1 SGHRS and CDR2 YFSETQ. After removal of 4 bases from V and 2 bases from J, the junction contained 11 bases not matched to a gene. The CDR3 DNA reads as TGCGCCAGCAGCACCGGCGGACAGGCGAAACAAGAGACCCAGTACTTC. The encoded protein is CASSTGGQAKQETQYF.

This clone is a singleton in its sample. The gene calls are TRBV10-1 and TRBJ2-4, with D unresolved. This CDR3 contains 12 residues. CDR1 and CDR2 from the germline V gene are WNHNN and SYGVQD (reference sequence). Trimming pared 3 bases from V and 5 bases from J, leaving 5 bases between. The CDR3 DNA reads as TGCGCCAGCAGTGATTCTCAAAACATTCAGTACTTC. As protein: CASSDSQNIQYF.

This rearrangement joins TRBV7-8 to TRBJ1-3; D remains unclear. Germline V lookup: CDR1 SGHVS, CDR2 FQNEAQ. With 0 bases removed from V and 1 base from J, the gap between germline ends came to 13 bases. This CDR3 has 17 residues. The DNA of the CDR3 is TGTGCCAGCAGCTTAGCTTCCGATCGAGGGTCTGGAAACACCATATATTTT. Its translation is CASSLASDRGSGNTIYF.

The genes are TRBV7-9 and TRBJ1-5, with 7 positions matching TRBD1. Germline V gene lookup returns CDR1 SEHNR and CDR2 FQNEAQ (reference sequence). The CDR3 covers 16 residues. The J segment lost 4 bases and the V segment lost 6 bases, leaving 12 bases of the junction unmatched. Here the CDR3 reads CASSLYRDRPNQPQHF. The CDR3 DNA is TGTGCCAGCAGTTTATACCGGGACAGACCAAATCAGCCCCAGCATTTT.

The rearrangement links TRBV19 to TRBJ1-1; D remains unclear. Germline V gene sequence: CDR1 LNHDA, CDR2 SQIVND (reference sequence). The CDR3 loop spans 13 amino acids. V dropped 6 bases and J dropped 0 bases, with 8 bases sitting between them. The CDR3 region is CASRRELNTEAFF. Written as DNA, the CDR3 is TGTGCCAGTAGACGAGAGTTGAACACTGAAGCTTTCTTT.

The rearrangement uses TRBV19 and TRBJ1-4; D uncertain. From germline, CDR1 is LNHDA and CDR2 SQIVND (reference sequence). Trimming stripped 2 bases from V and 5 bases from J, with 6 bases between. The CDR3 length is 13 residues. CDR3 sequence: CASSIRGNEKLFF. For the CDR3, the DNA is TGTGCCAGTAGTATACGTGGCAATGAAAAACTGTTTTTT. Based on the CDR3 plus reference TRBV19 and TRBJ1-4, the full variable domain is DGGITQSPKYLFRKEGQNVTLSCEQNLNHDAMYWYRQDPGQGLRLIYYSQIVNDFQKGDIAEGYSVSREKKESFPLTVTSAQKNPTAFYLCASSIRGNEKLFFGSGTQLSVL.

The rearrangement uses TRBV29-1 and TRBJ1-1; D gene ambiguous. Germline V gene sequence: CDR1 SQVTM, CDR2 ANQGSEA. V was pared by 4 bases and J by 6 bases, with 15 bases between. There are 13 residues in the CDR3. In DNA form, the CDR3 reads TGCAGCGTTGTACGGGGATCGGGCGCTGAAGCTTTCTTT. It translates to CSVVRGSGAEAFF.

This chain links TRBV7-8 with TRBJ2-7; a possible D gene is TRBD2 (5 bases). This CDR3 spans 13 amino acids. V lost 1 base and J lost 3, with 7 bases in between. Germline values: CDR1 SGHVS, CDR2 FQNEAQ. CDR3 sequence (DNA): TGTGCCAGCAGCTTAGGGGAGATCTACGAGCAGTACTTC. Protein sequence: CASSLGEIYEQYF.

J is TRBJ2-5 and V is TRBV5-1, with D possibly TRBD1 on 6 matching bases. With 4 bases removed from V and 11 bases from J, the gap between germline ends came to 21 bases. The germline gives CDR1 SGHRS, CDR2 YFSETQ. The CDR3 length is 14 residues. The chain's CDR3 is CASSPFSGTTEQYF. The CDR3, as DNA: TGCGCCAGCAGCCCTTTTTCCGGGACAACAGAGCAGTACTTC. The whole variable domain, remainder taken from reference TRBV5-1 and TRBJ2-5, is KAGVTQTPRYLIKTRGQQVTLSCSPISGHRSVSWYQQTPGQGLQFLFEYFSETQRNKGNFPGRFSGRQFSNSRSEMNVSTLELGDSALYLCASSPFSGTTEQYFGPGTRLLVL.

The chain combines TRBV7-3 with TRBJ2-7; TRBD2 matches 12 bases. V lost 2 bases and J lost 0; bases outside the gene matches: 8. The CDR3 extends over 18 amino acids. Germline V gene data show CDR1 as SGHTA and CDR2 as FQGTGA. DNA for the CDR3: TGTGCCAGCAGCTTACACGCGGGGACTAGCGGGTCCTCCTACGAGCAGTACTTC. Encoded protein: CASSLHAGTSGSSYEQYF.

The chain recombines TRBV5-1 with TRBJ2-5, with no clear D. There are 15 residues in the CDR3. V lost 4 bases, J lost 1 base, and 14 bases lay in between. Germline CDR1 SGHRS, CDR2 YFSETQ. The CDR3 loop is CASSALTDPQETQYF. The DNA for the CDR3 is TGCGCCAGCAGCGCTTTAACAGACCCCCAAGAGACCCAGTACTTC. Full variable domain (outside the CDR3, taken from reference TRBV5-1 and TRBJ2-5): KAGVTQTPRYLIKTRGQQVTLSCSPISGHRSVSWYQQTPGQGLQFLFEYFSETQRNKGNFPGRFSGRQFSNSRSEMNVSTLELGDSALYLCASSALTDPQETQYFGPGTRLLVL.

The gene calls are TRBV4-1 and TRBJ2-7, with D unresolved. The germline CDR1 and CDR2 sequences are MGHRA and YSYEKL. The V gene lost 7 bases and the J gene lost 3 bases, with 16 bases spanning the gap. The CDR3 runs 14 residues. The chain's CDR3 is CASIGGPPHYEQYF. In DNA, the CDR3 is TGCGCCAGCATTGGTGGCCCCCCCCACTACGAGCAGTACTTC.

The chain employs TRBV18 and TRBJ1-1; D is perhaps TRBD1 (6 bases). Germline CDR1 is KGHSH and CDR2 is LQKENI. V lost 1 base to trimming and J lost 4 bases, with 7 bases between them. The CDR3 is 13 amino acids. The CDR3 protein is CASSPQQGTEAFF. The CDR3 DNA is TGTGCCAGCTCACCACAACAGGGCACTGAAGCTTTCTTT.

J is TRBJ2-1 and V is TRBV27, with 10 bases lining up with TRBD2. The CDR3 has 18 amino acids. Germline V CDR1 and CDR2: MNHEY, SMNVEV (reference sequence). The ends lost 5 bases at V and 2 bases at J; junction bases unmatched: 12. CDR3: CASSPRRRGLAAYNEQFF. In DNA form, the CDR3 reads TGTGCCAGCAGTCCGCGGCGGCGAGGACTAGCGGCCTACAATGAGCAGTTCTTC.

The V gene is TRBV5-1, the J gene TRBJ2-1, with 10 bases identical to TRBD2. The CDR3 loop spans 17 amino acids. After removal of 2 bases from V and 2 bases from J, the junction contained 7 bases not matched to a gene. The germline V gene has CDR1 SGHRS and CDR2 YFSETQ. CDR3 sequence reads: CASSFGSGGSTYNEQFF. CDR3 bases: TGCGCCAGCAGCTTCGGTAGCGGGGGGTCCACCTACAATGAGCAGTTCTTC.

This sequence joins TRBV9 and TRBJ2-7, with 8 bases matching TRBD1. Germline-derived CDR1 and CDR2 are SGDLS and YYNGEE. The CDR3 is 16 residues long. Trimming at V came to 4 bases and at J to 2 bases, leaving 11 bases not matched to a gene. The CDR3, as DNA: TGTGCCAGCAGCCCCCGGGGTGGGACAGGAGCCTACGAGCAGTACTTC. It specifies CASSPRGGTGAYEQYF.

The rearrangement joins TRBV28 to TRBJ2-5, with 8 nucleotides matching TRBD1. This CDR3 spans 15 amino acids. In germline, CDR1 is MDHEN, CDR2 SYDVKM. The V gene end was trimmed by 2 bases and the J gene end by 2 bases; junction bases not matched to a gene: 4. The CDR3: CASSLPGTGQETQYF. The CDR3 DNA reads TGTGCCAGCAGTTTACCAGGGACAGGTCAAGAGACCCAGTACTTC.